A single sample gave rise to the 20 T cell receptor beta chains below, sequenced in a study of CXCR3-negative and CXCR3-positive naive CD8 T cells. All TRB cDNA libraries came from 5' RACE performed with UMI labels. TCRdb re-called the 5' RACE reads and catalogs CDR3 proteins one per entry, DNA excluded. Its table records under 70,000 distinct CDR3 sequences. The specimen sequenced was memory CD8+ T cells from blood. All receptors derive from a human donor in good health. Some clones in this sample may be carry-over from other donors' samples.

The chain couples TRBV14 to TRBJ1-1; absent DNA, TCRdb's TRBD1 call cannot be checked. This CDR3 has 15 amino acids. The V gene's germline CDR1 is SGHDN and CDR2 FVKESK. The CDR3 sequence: CASSQETIGQTQAFF.

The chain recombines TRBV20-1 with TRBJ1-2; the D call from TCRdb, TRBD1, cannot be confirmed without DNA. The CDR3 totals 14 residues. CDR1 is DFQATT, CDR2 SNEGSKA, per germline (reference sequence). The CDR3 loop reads CKTSAGGDVGGYTF.

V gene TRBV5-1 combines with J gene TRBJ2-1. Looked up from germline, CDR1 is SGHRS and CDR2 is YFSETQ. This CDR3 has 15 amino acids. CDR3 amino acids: CASSLGLSSYNEQFF.

CDR3 residues: CASSQSPRTDHEQYF. The chain couples TRBV4-3 to TRBJ2-7; TCRdb lists TRBD1, though no DNA is available to test this call. Germline V gives CDR1 LGHNA, CDR2 YSLEER. The CDR3 contains 15 residues.

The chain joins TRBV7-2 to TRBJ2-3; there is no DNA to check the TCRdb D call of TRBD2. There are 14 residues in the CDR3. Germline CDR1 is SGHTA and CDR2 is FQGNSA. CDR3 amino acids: CASAAILGTDTQYF.

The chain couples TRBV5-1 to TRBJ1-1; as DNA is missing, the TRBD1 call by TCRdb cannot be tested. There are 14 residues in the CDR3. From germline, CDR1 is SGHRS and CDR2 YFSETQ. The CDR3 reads CASSYGQGVEEALF.

The CDR3 loop reads CSVERPNSGNTIYF. V gene TRBV29-1 combines with J gene TRBJ1-3. The CDR3 runs to 14 residues. Per germline, CDR1 SQVTM and CDR2 ANQGSEA. Based on the CDR3 plus reference TRBV29-1 and TRBJ1-3, the full variable domain is SAVISQKPSRDICQRGTSLTIQCQVDSQVTMMFWYRQQPGQSLTLIATANQGSEATYESGFVIDKFPISRPNLTFSTLTVSNMSPEDSSIYLCSVERPNSGNTIYFGEGSWLTVV.

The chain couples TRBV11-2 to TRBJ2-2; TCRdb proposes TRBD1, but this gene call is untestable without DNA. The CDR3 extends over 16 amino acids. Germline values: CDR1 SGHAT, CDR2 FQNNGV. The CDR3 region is CASSAGTGVNTGELFF.

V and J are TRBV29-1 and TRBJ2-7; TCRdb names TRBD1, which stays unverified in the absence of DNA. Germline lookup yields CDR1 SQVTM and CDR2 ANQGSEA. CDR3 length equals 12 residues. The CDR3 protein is CSVRRDSTLQYF.

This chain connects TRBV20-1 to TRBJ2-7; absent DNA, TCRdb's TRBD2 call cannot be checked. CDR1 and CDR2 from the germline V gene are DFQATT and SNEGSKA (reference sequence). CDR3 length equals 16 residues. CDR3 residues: CSARDFQLAGGLEQYF.

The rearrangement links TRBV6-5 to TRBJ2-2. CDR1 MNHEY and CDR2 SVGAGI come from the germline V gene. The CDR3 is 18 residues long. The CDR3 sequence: CASSYPSSPGHDTGELFF.

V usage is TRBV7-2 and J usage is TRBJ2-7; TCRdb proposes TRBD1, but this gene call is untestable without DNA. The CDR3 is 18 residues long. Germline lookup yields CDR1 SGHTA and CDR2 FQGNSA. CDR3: CASSLSGTGGGGWYEQYF.

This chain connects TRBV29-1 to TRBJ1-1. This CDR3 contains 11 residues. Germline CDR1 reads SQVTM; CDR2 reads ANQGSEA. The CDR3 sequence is CSVDWLNEAFF.

CDR3 sequence reads: CASSQEMGGGSEQFF. The rearrangement joins TRBV4-3 to TRBJ2-1; TCRdb gives TRBD1 as the D gene, but with no DNA this cannot be confirmed. CDR1 and CDR2 from the germline V gene are LGHNA and YSLEER. There are 15 residues in the CDR3.

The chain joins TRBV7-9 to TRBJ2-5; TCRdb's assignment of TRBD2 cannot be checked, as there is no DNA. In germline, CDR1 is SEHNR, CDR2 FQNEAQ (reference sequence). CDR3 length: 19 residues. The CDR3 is CASSSQARTSGRAEETQYF. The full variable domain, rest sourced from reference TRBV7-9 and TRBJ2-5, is DTGVSQNPRHKITKRGQNVTFRCDPISEHNRLYWYRQTLGQGPEFLTYFQNEAQLEKSRLLSDRFSAERPKGSFSTLEIQRTEQGDSAMYLCASSSQARTSGRAEETQYFGPGTRLLVL.

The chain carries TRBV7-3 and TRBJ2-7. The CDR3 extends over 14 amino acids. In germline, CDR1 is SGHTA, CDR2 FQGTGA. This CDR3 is CASSLTGSGYEQYF.

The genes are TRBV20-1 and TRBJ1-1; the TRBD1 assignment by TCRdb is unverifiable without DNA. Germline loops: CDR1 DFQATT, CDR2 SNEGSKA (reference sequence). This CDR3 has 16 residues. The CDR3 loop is CSARDLHGAENTEAFF.

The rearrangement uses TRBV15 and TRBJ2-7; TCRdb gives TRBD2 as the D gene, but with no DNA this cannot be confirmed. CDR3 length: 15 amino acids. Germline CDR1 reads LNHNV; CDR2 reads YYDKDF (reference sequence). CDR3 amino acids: CATSIGLAGVYEQYF. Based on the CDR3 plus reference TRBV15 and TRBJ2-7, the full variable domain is DAMVIQNPRYQVTQFGKPVTLSCSQTLNHNVMYWYQQKSSQAPKLLFHYYDKDFNNEADTPDNFQSRRPNTSFCFLDIRSPGLGDTAMYLCATSIGLAGVYEQYFGPGTRLTVT.

The CDR3 sequence: CASSQDIADRESQETQYF. The chain combines TRBV4-1 with TRBJ2-5; TCRdb lists TRBD1, though no DNA is available to test this call. The CDR3 runs to 18 residues. CDR1 is MGHRA, CDR2 YSYEKL, per germline.

CDR3 in amino acids: CSARGGPGTGELFF. This sequence joins TRBV20-1 and TRBJ2-2; TCRdb's assignment of TRBD2 cannot be checked, as there is no DNA. Germline V gene data show CDR1 as DFQATT and CDR2 as SNEGSKA (reference sequence). The CDR3 is made up of 14 amino acids.